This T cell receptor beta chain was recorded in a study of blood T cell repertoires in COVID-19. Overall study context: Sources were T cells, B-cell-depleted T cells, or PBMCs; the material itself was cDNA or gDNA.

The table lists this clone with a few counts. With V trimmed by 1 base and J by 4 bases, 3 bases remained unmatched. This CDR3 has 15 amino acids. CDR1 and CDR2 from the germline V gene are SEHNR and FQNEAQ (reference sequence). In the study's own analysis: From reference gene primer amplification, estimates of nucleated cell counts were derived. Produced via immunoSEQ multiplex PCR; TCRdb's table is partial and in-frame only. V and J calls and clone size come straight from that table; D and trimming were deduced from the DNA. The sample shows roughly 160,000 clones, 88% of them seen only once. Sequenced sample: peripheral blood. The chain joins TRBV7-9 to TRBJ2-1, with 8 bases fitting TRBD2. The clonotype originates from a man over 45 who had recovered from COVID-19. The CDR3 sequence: CASSLGAGGYNEQFF. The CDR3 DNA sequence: TGTGCCAGCAGCTTAGGGGCGGGAGGTTACAATGAGCAGTTCTTC.